This TCR beta chain was found in a study of cytomegalovirus exposure and HLA in healthy donors. Study information: Previous work identified some 120 million unique TCR beta sequences from about 179 million T cells. Points from the study as a whole: Some public TCRs appeared in many individuals, while most sequences were rare.

As concerns this clone: Its matching antigen is unknown.

The V gene's germline CDR1 is MDHEN and CDR2 SYDVKM. The CDR3 spans 15 residues. Trimming removed 4 bases from V and 0 bases from J; junction bases left unmatched: 3. With 60 Vbeta and 13 Jbeta primers, the PCR was carried out. Per the authors' pipeline: There were some 87 million unique TCR beta chains by a later count, and about 11 million of them were shared. The protocol was immunoSEQ multiplex PCR, while the TCRdb copy is restricted to in-frame clones and leaves out a portion. The V and J calls and clone size were taken over from that table, and D and trimming were inferred from the DNA. The sample holds 95,000 to 150,000 clones; roughly 66% are singletons and the top ten take roughly 1.4%.

V gene TRBV28 combines with J gene TRBJ2-3; the match to TRBD2 covers 8 bases. Sequencing used PBMCs. The sequence was obtained from a man aged 18 to 35 in good health and CMV-seronegative. The CDR3 here is CASSSTSASTDTQYF. The CDR3 region has the DNA TGTGCCAGCAGTTCGACTAGCGCGAGCACAGATACGCAGTATTTT.